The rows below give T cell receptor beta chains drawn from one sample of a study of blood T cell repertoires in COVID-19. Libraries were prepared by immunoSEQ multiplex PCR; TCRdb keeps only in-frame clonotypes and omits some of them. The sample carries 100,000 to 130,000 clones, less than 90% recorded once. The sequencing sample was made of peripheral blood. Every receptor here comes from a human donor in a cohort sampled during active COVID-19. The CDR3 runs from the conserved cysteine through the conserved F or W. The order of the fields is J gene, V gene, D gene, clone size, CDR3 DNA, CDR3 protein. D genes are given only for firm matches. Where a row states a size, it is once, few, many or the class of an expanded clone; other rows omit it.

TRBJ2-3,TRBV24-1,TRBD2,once,TGTGCCACCAGCACGACTAGCGGGACGGGAGATACGCAGTATTTT,CATSTTSGTGDTQYF
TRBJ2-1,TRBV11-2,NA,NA,TGTGCCAGCAGATCTCGGACTGATCTTCAAGCTGACAATGAGCAGTTCTTC,CASRSRTDLQADNEQFF
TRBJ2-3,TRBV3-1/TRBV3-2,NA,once,TGTGCCAGCAGCCAAGGTGTCGGGGATCCAGATACGCAGTATTTT,CASSQGVGDPDTQYF
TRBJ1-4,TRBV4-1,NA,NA,TGCGCCAGCAGCCAAGAGGTAACAGGGAGTCGAGGAACTAATGAAAAACTGTTTTTT,CASSQEVTGSRGTNEKLFF
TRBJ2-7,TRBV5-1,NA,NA,TGCGCCAGCAGCTTCCAAGACAGCTCCTACGAGCAGTACTTC,CASSFQDSSYEQYF
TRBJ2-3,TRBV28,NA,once,TGTGCCAGCATGAGCCTAGTGAGCACAGATACGCAGTATTTT,CASMSLVSTDTQYF
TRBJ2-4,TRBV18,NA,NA,TGTGCCAGCTCACCCGGGACAAAGAAAAACATTCAGTACTTC,CASSPGTKKNIQYF
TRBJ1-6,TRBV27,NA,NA,TGTGCCAGCAGCCCGGTTGCGAATTCACCCCTCCACTTT,CASSPVANSPLHF
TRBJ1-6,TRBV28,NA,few,TGTGCCAGCAGTTCCCGACAGTCCCTCCACTTT,CASSSRQSLHF
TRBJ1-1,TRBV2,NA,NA,TGTGCCAGCAGGACCTCACTAGGGACTGAAGCTTTCTTT,CASRTSLGTEAFF
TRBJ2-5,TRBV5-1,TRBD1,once,TGCGCCAGCAGCTCGGGACAGGGTGGTGGGACCCAGTACTTC,CASSSGQGGGTQYF
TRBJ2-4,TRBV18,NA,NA,TGTGCCAGCTCACCACCGATGCTAGCCTTGGCCAAAAACATTCAGTACTTC,CASSPPMLALAKNIQYF
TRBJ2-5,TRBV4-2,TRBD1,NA,TGTGCCAGCAGCCCAGGGGGCATTCAAGAGACCCAGTACTTC,CASSPGGIQETQYF
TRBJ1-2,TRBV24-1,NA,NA,TGTGCCACCAGTGATTCCGGGTCCTATGGCTACACCTTC,CATSDSGSYGYTF
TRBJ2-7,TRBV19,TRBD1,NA,TGTGCCAGTAGTGAACAGGGGGCCAACGAGCAGTACTTC,CASSEQGANEQYF
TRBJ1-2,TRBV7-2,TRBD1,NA,TGTGCCAGCAGCTTAGCAGGGGGCGGATGGGGAGGCGGCGGCTACACCTTC,CASSLAGGGWGGGGYTF